The 18 T cell receptor beta chains given below trace back to one sample, sequenced in a study of graft-versus-host responses after intestinal transplantation. Sequencing was performed with immunoSEQ multiplex PCR; in TCRdb, only in-frame clones are kept and a portion is missing. The sample yields 11,000 or so clones, 65% to 80% seen once. The starting material was PBMCs, obtained around 530 days after intestinal transplant. These receptors were taken from a human patient who received an intestinal transplant, so some T cells may come from the graft donor.

The rearrangement joins TRBV2 to TRBJ2-7; 7 nucleotides agree with TRBD2. This CDR3 has 14 amino acids. The germline V gene has CDR1 SNHLY and CDR2 FYNNEI. After removal of 7 bases from V and 6 bases from J, the junction contained 12 bases not matched to a gene. CDR3 residues: CASKRDYSASEQYF. The DNA for the CDR3 is TGTGCCAGCAAAAGGGACTACTCCGCCTCCGAGCAGTACTTC.

By its share, this clone is medium-sized. The V call is TRBV6-4, the J call TRBJ2-3; 7 nucleotides line up with TRBD2. The germline CDR1 and CDR2 sequences are MRHNA and SNTAGT. The junction had 2 bases not matched to a gene; V was cut back by 2 bases and J by 0 bases. The CDR3 length is 15 residues. The CDR3 reads CASSDGRASTDTQYF. CDR3 coding DNA: TGTGCCAGCAGTGACGGGAGGGCTAGCACAGATACGCAGTATTTT.

This clone was found once. This chain uses TRBV10-3 with TRBJ2-3; D is perhaps TRBD1 (5 bases). Trimming shortened V by 8 bases and J by 3 bases, and 12 bases separated the two germline ends. Germline values: CDR1 ENHRY, CDR2 SYGVKD. There are 13 residues in the CDR3. The CDR3 protein is CAIQQGGTDTQYF. The CDR3 bases are TGTGCCATCCAGCAGGGCGGAACAGATACGCAGTATTTT.

V usage is TRBV6-4 and J usage is TRBJ2-6; 10 bases are a match to TRBD2. The CDR3 contains 19 residues. Per germline, CDR1 MRHNA and CDR2 SNTAGT. Unmatched junction bases numbered 6, after V lost 0 bases and J lost 1 base. CDR3 amino acids: CASSDSSSGGPSGANVLTF. The DNA for the CDR3 is TGTGCCAGCAGTGACTCGTCTAGCGGGGGCCCTTCTGGGGCCAACGTCCTGACTTTC.

This rearrangement joins TRBV5-6 to TRBJ2-7, with TRBD1 as a possible D gene (5 bases). The germline V gene encodes CDR1 SGHDT and CDR2 YYEEEE. V lost 0 bases and J 3 bases, leaving 7 bases between the germline ends. The CDR3 runs to 13 residues. The CDR3 region is CASSLARVYEQYF. DNA of the CDR3: TGTGCCAGCAGCTTGGCCAGGGTCTACGAGCAGTACTTC.

V usage is TRBV27 and J usage is TRBJ2-7; TRBD2 agrees at 10 bases. The CDR3 consists of 13 residues. Looked up from germline, CDR1 is MNHEY and CDR2 is SMNVEV (reference sequence). J lost 3 bases, V lost 6 bases, and 2 bases had no gene match. In DNA, the CDR3 is TGTGCCAGCAGAGGACTAGCGGTCTACGAGCAGTACTTC. This translates into CASRGLAVYEQYF.

The chain carries TRBV15 and TRBJ2-1; 8 positions agree with TRBD2. The CDR3 is 16 residues long. The J segment lost 9 bases and the V segment lost 0 bases, leaving 10 bases of the junction unmatched. Per germline, CDR1 LNHNV and CDR2 YYDKDF (reference sequence). CDR3 in DNA: TGTGCCACCAGCAGAGACGGGACTAGAAGTTCTGGTGAGCAGTTCTTC. Translated: CATSRDGTRSSGEQFF.

The chain combines TRBV7-4 with TRBJ1-2; no reliable D call. Germline-derived CDR1 and CDR2 are SGHVT and SQSDAQ. The length of the CDR3 is 14 residues. V lost 5 bases to trimming and J lost 6 bases, with 16 bases between them. CDR3 amino acids: CASSPRVLRHGYTF. The DNA of the CDR3 is TGTGCCAGCAGCCCCCGGGTCTTACGGCATGGCTACACCTTC.

This clone was counted once. The chain is built from TRBV5-1 and TRBJ1-4; 9 nucleotides align to TRBD1. CDR1 SGHRS and CDR2 YFSETQ come from the germline V gene. The ends lost 3 bases at V and 8 bases at J; junction bases unmatched: 5. This CDR3 contains 14 residues. The CDR3 sequence: CASSWTGVGEKLFF. In DNA, the CDR3 is TGCGCCAGCAGCTGGACAGGGGTTGGGGAAAAACTGTTTTTT.

The V and J genes are TRBV29-1 and TRBJ1-2; D is undetermined. Trimming removed 4 bases at V and 8 bases at J, with 11 bases between. CDR3 size: 11 residues. Germline values: CDR1 SQVTM, CDR2 ANQGSEA. CDR3 amino acids: CSVAQDEGYTF. The CDR3 region has the DNA TGCAGCGTTGCTCAGGATGAGGGCTACACCTTC.

The chain is built from TRBV5-1 and TRBJ1-6, with D unresolved. Germline V gene lookup returns CDR1 SGHRS and CDR2 YFSETQ. This CDR3 is built from 15 residues. Trimming took 0 bases from V and 5 from J, leaving 9 bases between them. The CDR3 region has the DNA TGCGCCAGCAGCTTGGAAACGGCAAATAATTCACCCCTCCACTTT. Translating gives CASSLETANNSPLHF.

As DNA, the CDR3 is TGTGCCAGTAGTATTGGTGGCGGGAGTAGGGGAAATGAGCAGTTCTTC. It specifies CASSIGGGSRGNEQFF. The rearrangement uses TRBV19 and TRBJ2-1; 7 bases align to TRBD2. Germline V gene lookup returns CDR1 LNHDA and CDR2 SQIVND (reference sequence). The J segment lost 7 bases and the V segment lost 3 bases, leaving 12 bases of the junction unmatched. The CDR3 runs to 16 residues.

The gene calls are TRBV30 and TRBJ1-5; D is unresolved. Germline values: CDR1 GTSNPN, CDR2 SVGIG (reference sequence). The ends were cut back, 1 base at V and 1 base at J, with 8 bases in the middle. The CDR3 runs to 14 residues. In nucleotides, the CDR3 is TGTGCCTGGAGTGCTCAGTACAGCAATCAGCCCCAGCATTTT. Its protein is CAWSAQYSNQPQHF.

The V call is TRBV4-1, the J call TRBJ1-5; D is undetermined. The CDR3 consists of 15 residues. Trimming removed 0 bases at V and 6 bases at J, with 12 bases between. Germline values: CDR1 MGHRA, CDR2 YSYEKL. CDR3: CASSQDSGWGQPQHF. The CDR3 DNA is TGCGCCAGCAGCCAAGACTCGGGGTGGGGTCAGCCCCAGCATTTT.

The gene calls are TRBV29-1 and TRBJ2-3, with D tentatively TRBD2 (6 bases). Trimming took off 6 bases at V and 1 base at J, with 14 bases between the two ends. Germline CDR1 reads SQVTM; CDR2 reads ANQGSEA. The CDR3 covers 14 residues. This CDR3 is CSVAGTWGTDTQYF. In nucleotides, the CDR3 is TGCAGCGTGGCCGGGACTTGGGGCACAGATACGCAGTATTTT.

This clone was seen a handful of times. The chain joins TRBV6-1 to TRBJ1-4, with D perhaps TRBD1 (5 bases). The germline V and J ends were trimmed by 8 bases and 7 bases, with 11 bases remaining between them. The V gene's germline CDR1 is MNHNS and CDR2 SASEGT. CDR3 length: 12 residues. Written as DNA, the CDR3 is TGTGCCAGCGGACAAGGGCGTGAAAAACTGTTTTTT. Translation gives CASGQGREKLFF.

The chain recombines TRBV4-2 with TRBJ2-7, with D unclear. V lost 5 bases and J lost 4, with 6 bases in between. The CDR3 length is 11 residues. Per germline, CDR1 LGHNA and CDR2 YNFKEQ. The CDR3 is CASSLAYEQYF. CDR3 DNA: TGTGCCAGCAGCTTAGCTTACGAGCAGTACTTC.

J is TRBJ2-1 and V is TRBV29-1; TRBD2 matches 10 bases. The CDR3 is made up of 16 amino acids. V was pared by 5 bases and J by 8 bases, with 15 bases of the junction left unmatched. Germline V gene sequence: CDR1 SQVTM, CDR2 ANQGSEA. In DNA, the CDR3 is TGCAGCGTTCCGGACGCCCGGTCTAGCGGGAGCGATGAGCAGTTCTTC. Translating gives CSVPDARSSGSDEQFF.